This TCR beta chain was captured in a study of identical twins. Carrying unique molecular identifiers, the cDNA also gained a universal primer site through template switching. TCRdb processed the 5' RACE reads anew with MiXCR; each CDR3 protein has one entry. The sample has around 1.7 million distinct CDR3 sequences; less than 35% are singletons. CDR3 length: 17 amino acids. V dropped 5 bases and J dropped 3; count of bases not matched to a gene: 8. The V gene's germline CDR1 is LNHNV and CDR2 YYDKDF (reference sequence). V is TRBV15 and J is TRBJ2-1; 12 bases are shared with TRBD2. The sample comprised cord blood. The source is a newborn girl in good health. CDR3 nucleotide sequence: TGTGCCACCAGCCGGATGACTAGCGGGGGATTCTACAATGAGCAGTTCTTC. As protein: CATSRMTSGGFYNEQFF.